The clone carrying this T cell receptor (beta chain) is a singleton in its sample. The antigen remains undetermined. These data originate in a study of shared clonotypes between healthy human individuals. The wider study: A donor's plate count was three for CD4 naive and three for CD4 memory; CD8 naive had two and CD8 memory one. Study-level findings and limits: All-four-donor shared clonotypes had higher generation probabilities than non-shared clonotypes did. Clonotype sharing among donors, it was expected, would be affected by sequencing depth.

Sequencing used immunoSEQ multiplex PCR; TCRdb keeps in-frame clones, though not all of them. The sample lists more than 2 million clones, 85% to 95% occurring once. Germline values: CDR1 MDHEN, CDR2 SYDVKM. CDR3 length: 14 amino acids. Trimming at V came to 5 bases and at J to 6 bases, leaving 7 bases not matched to a gene. It was into CD45RA+ naive and CD45RA-negative memory subsets that the CD4+ cells were split. The TCR sequence derives from a man aged 18 to 29 in good health. Sequenced material: naive CD4+ T cells sorted from blood. The subset denotes: CD45RA+ positively selected. The V gene is TRBV28, the J gene TRBJ2-7; 10 bases are shared with TRBD1. The CDR3 DNA reads as TGTGCCAGCAGTAACTCGGGACAGGGGAGCGAGCAGTACTTC. Translating gives CASSNSGQGSEQYF.